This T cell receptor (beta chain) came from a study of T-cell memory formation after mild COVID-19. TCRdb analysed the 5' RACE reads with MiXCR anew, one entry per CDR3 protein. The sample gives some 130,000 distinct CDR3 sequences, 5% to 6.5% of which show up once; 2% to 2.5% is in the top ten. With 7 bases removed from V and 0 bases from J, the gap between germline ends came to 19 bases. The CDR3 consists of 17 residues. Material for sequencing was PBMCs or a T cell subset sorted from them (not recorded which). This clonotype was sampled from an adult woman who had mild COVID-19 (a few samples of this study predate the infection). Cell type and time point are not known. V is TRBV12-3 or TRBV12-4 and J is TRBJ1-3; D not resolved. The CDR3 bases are TGTGCCAGCACTCCCGAGGGCCGCCTCTCCTCTGGAAACACCATATATTTT. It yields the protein CASTPEGRLSSGNTIYF.